This T cell receptor beta chain was documented in a study of blood T cell repertoires in COVID-19. About the research overall: Sites in the United States, Italy and Spain provided acute and convalescent COVID-19 samples.

Germline V gene data show CDR1 as SGHNT and CDR2 as YENEEA. V was clipped by 4 bases and J by 8 bases; unmatched bases: 11. CDR3 length: 15 amino acids. Measured with immunoSEQ multiplex PCR; TCRdb has only the in-frame clones, and not every one. The sample lists roughly 40,000 clones, approximately 94% occurring once. Input material: peripheral blood. The V call is TRBV11-3, the J call TRBJ2-1; 7 bases agree with TRBD2. The TCR originated in a man aged 50-59 years with COVID-19, enrolled during active disease. This CDR3 reads CASSSRESSIDEQFF. The CDR3 DNA reads TGTGCCAGCAGCTCGCGGGAGTCGAGTATTGATGAGCAGTTCTTC. Combining the CDR3 with reference TRBV11-3 and TRBJ2-1 gives the whole variable domain EAGVVQSPRYKIIEKKQPVAFWCNPISGHNTLYWYLQNLGQGPELLIRYENEEAVDDSQLPKDRFSAERLKGVDSTLKIQPAELGDSAVYLCASSSRESSIDEQFFGPGTRLTVL.